The T cell receptor (beta chain) described here comes from a study of T cell responses to AZD1222 COVID-19 vaccine. Study-level findings and limits: Clonal diversity may have been underestimated in mostly white British donors.

The data were produced by immunoSEQ multiplex PCR, yet TCRdb's version contains in-frame clones alone and is incomplete. The sample lists 150,000 to 200,000 clones, about 90% occurring once. The germline V gene has CDR1 MNHEY and CDR2 SVGAGI. This CDR3 region has 14 residues. V was clipped by 6 bases and J by 3 bases; unmatched bases: 7. Worth noting for this clone: Antigen: not known.

This TCR derives from an adult who received the AZD1222 COVID-19 vaccine. This chain links TRBV6-5 with TRBJ1-1; 7 bases agree with TRBD1. The sequencing here drew on peripheral blood, taken 28 days after the second AZD1222 dose. The CDR3 DNA reads TGTGCCAGCAGGTGGGACAGCTCTTACACTGAAGCTTTCTTT. Its protein product is CASRWDSSYTEAFF.